This entry lists 3 T cell receptor beta chains sequenced from one sample in a study of T cells in Graves' hyperthyroidism and ophthalmopathy. Using RNA transcripts as the source, TCR beta CDR3 regions were amplified. Carried out on the TCR CDR3, a first-round RT-PCR used the HTBI primer set. TCRdb re-called the multiplex PCR reads with MiXCR, one entry per CDR3 protein. The repertoire holds hundreds of thousands of distinct CDR3 sequences, with approximately 14% as singletons. The sample taken for sequencing was blood. These receptors came from a woman aged 18-29 years with Graves' hyperthyroidism.

The chain has TRBV6-1 and TRBJ2-3; D possibly corresponds to TRBD1 (5 bases). The CDR3 is 13 residues long. Between the trimmed V and J ends, which lost 7 bases and 4 bases, there was a span of 12 bases. Germline CDR1 reads MNHNS; CDR2 reads SASEGT. CDR3 nucleotides: TGTGCCAGCACTCGAGCAGGGTCAGATACGCAGTATTTT. Encoded protein: CASTRAGSDTQYF.

The rearrangement uses TRBV13 and TRBJ2-7; D not certain. Between the trimmed V and J ends, which lost 0 bases and 4 bases, there was a span of 10 bases. The CDR3 covers 14 residues. Germline assignment: CDR1 PRHDT and CDR2 FYEKMQ (reference sequence). CDR3 sequence: CASSLGGLVYEQYF. CDR3 nucleotide sequence: TGTGCCAGCAGCTTAGGTGGTCTAGTTTACGAGCAGTACTTC.

The gene calls are TRBV29-1 and TRBJ2-1; 7 bases fit TRBD2. CDR1 SQVTM and CDR2 ANQGSEA come from the germline V gene. The V segment lost 1 base and the J segment 1 base; nucleotides outside the gene matches: 4. This CDR3 has 15 amino acids. The CDR3 region has the DNA TGCAGCGTTGAAGGGGGGGAGGGGTCCTACAATGAGCAGTTCTTC. This gives the protein CSVEGGEGSYNEQFF.